This T cell receptor beta chain is drawn from a study of T cell clones after liver transplantation. Study information: TCRbeta sequencing after a pre-transplant mixed lymphocyte reaction identified graft-donor-reactive clones, later tracked in post-transplant blood. Timepoints were pre-transplant, pre-withdrawal, and after withdrawal was completed or failed.

The germline gives CDR1 SQVTM, CDR2 ANQGSEA. This CDR3 is 15 amino acids long. V trimming: 3 bases; J trimming: 2 bases; junction bases outside the gene matches: 5. Repertoires were generated with immunoSEQ multiplex PCR, while TCRdb's copy carries only in-frame clones and drops some. The table includes some 75,000 clones, 80% detected once. As for this clone: Antigen: not known.

Study results and limitations: These preliminary findings come from unstandardized post-transplant sampling times. Low donor cell numbers restricted donor-reactive repertoire measurement in a couple of subjects.

This sequence was found in a human donor who received a liver transplant. This sample comprised CD4+ T cells from blood, obtained before liver transplant. The chain joins TRBV29-1 to TRBJ2-1; TRBD2 matches 9 bases. CDR3 loop: CSVEGSGRPYNEQFF. DNA for the CDR3: TGCAGCGTTGAGGGTAGCGGGAGACCCTACAATGAGCAGTTCTTC.